Detailed here is one TCR beta chain. Its antigen is still unknown. This CDR3 region has 15 residues. Germline V lookup: CDR1 SGHTA, CDR2 FQGNSA. V gave up 4 bases and J gave up 0 bases, with 10 bases separating them. The entry originates in a study of T-cell reconstitution after alpha-beta-depleted transplantation in children. General study results and limits: At one year after transplant, newly produced T cells mostly accounted for T-cell counts and diversity. High day-60 TCRbeta diversity in some patients came from surviving recipient T cells and thymic progenitors. Approximately two months post-transplant, alpha-beta T cells reportedly originated from several hundred expanded graft clones.

Library preparation (for TCRbeta) was performed with unique molecular identifiers. TCRdb itself ran the PCR reads through MiXCR, one entry per CDR3 protein. The sample has just over 200,000 distinct CDR3 sequences, 8.4% seen once. The sequence was collected from a male patient aged 2 to 10 who had a stem cell transplant for acute myeloid leukemia, so the T cells may come from the graft donor. V and J are TRBV7-2 and TRBJ1-3, with D unclear. The specimen comprised PBMCs, mostly from graft donor cells, sampled 360 days after TCRalphabeta/CD19-depleted stem cell transplant. The DNA for the CDR3 is TGTGCCAGCAGCTCCCGTTCGGTCTCTGGAAACACCATATATTTT. Protein product: CASSSRSVSGNTIYF.